This entry lists 3 T cell receptor beta chains sequenced from one sample in a study of graft-versus-host responses after intestinal transplantation. Sequencing was performed with immunoSEQ multiplex PCR; in TCRdb, only in-frame clones are kept and a portion is missing. The data hold approximately 9,300 clones, with about 95% observed a single time. Sequenced here: bone marrow, sampled approximately 1.5 years after intestinal transplantation. The receptors come from a human patient who received an intestinal transplant, so some T cells may come from the graft donor.

The J gene is TRBJ1-2, the V gene TRBV28, with D tentatively TRBD1 (6 bases). Germline values: CDR1 MDHEN, CDR2 SYDVKM. Between the trimmed V and J ends, which lost 6 bases and 1 base, there was a span of 12 bases. This CDR3 spans 14 amino acids. The CDR3 nucleotides are TGTGCCAGCAGGCAAGGGGGGGTTAACTATGGCTACACCTTC. Translating gives CASRQGGVNYGYTF.

V gene TRBV28 combines with J gene TRBJ1-4; D unclear. Germline CDR1 is MDHEN and CDR2 is SYDVKM. The CDR3 is 15 residues long. V shed 6 bases and J shed 4 bases, with 15 bases lying between them. The CDR3 spells CASRPAGSYNEKLFF. CDR3 nucleotide sequence: TGTGCCAGCAGACCCGCGGGGTCATATAATGAAAAACTGTTTTTT.

The chain is built from TRBV6-5 and TRBJ2-7; tentative D call: TRBD1 (5 bases). Trimming took off 4 bases at V and 3 bases at J, with 13 bases between the two ends. CDR3 length: 14 residues. Per germline, CDR1 MNHEY and CDR2 SVGAGI. The CDR3 reads CASSFSDNYYEQYF. CDR3 in DNA: TGTGCCAGCAGTTTCTCGGACAACTACTACGAGCAGTACTTC.